This TCR beta chain was captured in a study of tumor-infiltrating lymphocytes in primary liver carcinoma. Whole-study results and caveats: Tumor specimens were characterized by a significantly higher top-250-clone fraction than blood (p = 0.039). Tumor region pairs overlapped more than did tumor-adjacent and tumor-blood pairs.

On this clonotype: Its antigen is undetermined. At one of its ends the junction is not consistent with the germline gene, which may arise from a read error.

cDNA specific to TCR beta was made from around 530 ng of total RNA, with a constant-region primer employed for priming. It was through three nested multiplex PCR rounds of slightly modified ARM-PCR that TCR beta libraries arose. Each of the first two PCR rounds ran roughly 9 cycles with TRBV1-TRBV30 forward and C-beta reverse primers. TCRdb recomputed calls from the multiplex PCR reads with MiXCR, one row per CDR3 protein. The sample lists 65,000 to 90,000 distinct CDR3 sequences, 72% occurring once. The length of the CDR3 is 18 residues. From germline, CDR1 is MDHEN and CDR2 SYDVKM. Investigators took RNA and DNA out together from 20-30 mg of unsorted bulk tissue.

Material for sequencing was liver tumor tissue from sampling region 1. Subset in this sample: tumor region T1, superior pole. V usage is TRBV28 and J usage is TRBJ1-1; tentatively, D is TRBD1 (6 bases). The sequence came from a man aged 40-49 years with primary liver carcinoma and hepatitis B virus infection. The CDR3 spells CASSFPMLPWGANTEASF. CDR3 DNA sequence: TGTGCCAGCAGTTTCCCTATGCTCCCGTGGGGGGCAAACACTGAAGCTTCCTTT.